This T cell receptor beta chain comes out of a study of cytomegalovirus exposure and HLA in healthy donors. This CDR3 has 17 amino acids. Germline loops: CDR1 LNHDA, CDR2 SQIVND (reference sequence). Trimming took 5 bases from V and 3 from J; bases not matched to a gene: 15. The PCR made use of 60 Vbeta and 13 Jbeta primers. Data came from immunoSEQ multiplex PCR; TCRdb stores just in-frame clones and leaves some out. The sample comprises some 140,000 clones, about 80% of which are singletons, and approximately 1.2% rests with the top ten. The receptor was isolated from a man over 45 in good health and CMV-seronegative. The rearrangement uses TRBV19 and TRBJ1-2; TRBD1 matches 7 bases. The sequenced sample consisted of PBMCs. CDR3 nucleotide sequence: TGTGCCAGTAGTGTACCTAACAGGGGACTCCTACACTATGGCTACACCTTC. It yields the protein CASSVPNRGLLHYGYTF.